This entry lists 24 T cell receptor beta chains sequenced from one sample in a study of spatial heterogeneity in lung cancer. Time point meaning: blood at routine non-recurrence follow-up after resection. TCRdb re-called the 5' RACE reads with MiXCR, one entry per CDR3 protein. Of around 29,000 distinct CDR3 sequences in the sample, more than 9% were seen once. Source: PBMCs, taken at follow-up. The receptors originated from a female donor with early-stage non-small cell lung cancer.

The V call is TRBV5-8, the J call TRBJ2-3, with D unclear. Germline lookup yields CDR1 SGHTS and CDR2 YDEGEE. Between the trimmed V and J ends, which lost 0 bases and 3 bases, there was a span of 8 bases. The CDR3 extends over 14 amino acids. The CDR3 DNA is TGTGCCAGCAGCTTGGGTCTAGAGACAGATACGCAGTATTTT. Translating gives CASSLGLETDTQYF.

This clonotype was seen many times. The CDR3 DNA is TGTGCCAGCAGCTTACCAGGGGCTGCAGATACGCAGTATTTT. Residues: CASSLPGAADTQYF. The V gene is TRBV7-8, the J gene TRBJ2-3, with D possibly TRBD1 on 6 matching bases. Germline assignment: CDR1 SGHVS and CDR2 FQNEAQ. The V gene lost 2 bases and the J gene lost 4 bases, with 10 bases spanning the gap. This CDR3 spans 14 amino acids.

This clonotype has more than one count but fewer than ten. V and J are TRBV15 and TRBJ2-2; 10 nucleotides line up with TRBD2. CDR1 and CDR2 (germline): LNHNV, YYDKDF (reference sequence). The CDR3 has 18 residues. The V and J ends lost 0 bases and 1 base, in that order; junction bases with no gene match: 5. The CDR3 region has the DNA TGTGCCACCAGCAGAGATCGGGCTAGCGGGAGGAACACCGGGGAGCTGTTTTTT. Amino acids: CATSRDRASGRNTGELFF.

V and J are TRBV28 and TRBJ1-1; unclear D gene. CDR1 is MDHEN, CDR2 SYDVKM, per germline. V was shortened by 1 base and J by 1 base, with 7 bases between the two germline ends. The CDR3 runs 14 residues. CDR3 in DNA: TGTGCCAGCAGTTTATACTTCGAGAACACTGAAGCTTTCTTT. Residues: CASSLYFENTEAFF.

The rearrangement uses TRBV20-1 and TRBJ2-1, with D uncertain. Germline CDR1 DFQATT, CDR2 SNEGSKA (reference sequence). The CDR3 has 15 amino acids. Trimming took 4 bases from V and 2 from J, leaving 15 bases between them. CDR3 in amino acids: CSAIQTRSTYNEQFF. For the CDR3, the DNA is TGCAGTGCTATTCAAACGAGGTCGACCTACAATGAGCAGTTCTTC.

This clonotype appeared a few times. The V call is TRBV28, the J call TRBJ1-5; 10 positions match TRBD1. CDR1 and CDR2 (germline): MDHEN, SYDVKM. Unmatched junction bases numbered 6, after V lost 6 bases and J lost 4 bases. CDR3 length: 15 amino acids. CDR3 in DNA: TGTGCCAGCAGCCAGGACAGGGGGGAAAATCAGCCCCAGCATTTT. This encodes CASSQDRGENQPQHF.

This clonotype was observed at least ten times. The rearrangement joins TRBV11-2 to TRBJ2-5; no definite D call. Germline-derived CDR1 and CDR2 are SGHAT and FQNNGV. The CDR3 spans 12 residues. V shed 2 bases and J shed 5 bases, with 6 bases lying between them. The CDR3 nucleotides are TGTGCCAGCAGCTTAAAACTCGAGACCCAGTACTTC. It translates to CASSLKLETQYF.

The J gene is TRBJ2-2, the V gene TRBV27, with 7 bases matching TRBD1. Per the germline V gene, CDR1 is MNHEY and CDR2 is SMNVEV (reference sequence). The CDR3 contains 11 residues. Trimming took 8 bases from V and 6 from J; bases not matched to a gene: 0. The CDR3 sequence is CASGQAGELFF. For the CDR3, the DNA is TGTGCCAGCGGACAGGCCGGGGAGCTGTTTTTT.

V and J are TRBV7-2 and TRBJ1-3; D is perhaps TRBD1 (5 bases). The CDR3 contains 17 residues. V gave up 0 bases and J gave up 8 bases, with 20 bases separating them. CDR1 and CDR2 (germline): SGHTA, FQGNSA. The CDR3 spells CASSLAPRWGAEDTIYF. In DNA, the CDR3 is TGTGCCAGCAGCTTAGCGCCGAGGTGGGGCGCGGAGGACACCATATATTTT.

Relative to its sample, this clonotype is medium-sized. The rearrangement links TRBV3-1 to TRBJ2-5; 10 bases fit TRBD2. V shed 5 bases, J shed 1 base, and the junction held 7 bases outside the gene matches. Germline V gene lookup returns CDR1 LGHDT and CDR2 YNNKEL (reference sequence). The CDR3 contains 16 residues. The CDR3: CASSKLAGRFQETQYF. The CDR3 DNA sequence: TGTGCCAGCAGCAAACTAGCGGGGAGGTTCCAAGAGACCCAGTACTTC.

This clonotype was recorded many times. CDR3 sequence reads: CSVPWQGDGYTF. The DNA for the CDR3 is TGCAGCGTTCCCTGGCAGGGCGATGGCTACACCTTC. The chain recombines TRBV29-1 with TRBJ1-2; weak D call: TRBD1 (5 bases). Trimming stripped 5 bases from V and 6 bases from J, with 13 bases between. The CDR3 contains 12 residues. Germline assignment: CDR1 SQVTM and CDR2 ANQGSEA. The full variable domain, its missing parts supplied by reference TRBV29-1 and TRBJ1-2, is SAVISQKPSRDICQRGTSLTIQCQVDSQVTMMFWYRQQPGQSLTLIATANQGSEATYESGFVIDKFPISRPNLTFSTLTVSNMSPEDSSIYLCSVPWQGDGYTFGSGTRLTVV.

Ten or more counts support this clonotype. The chain has TRBV18 and TRBJ2-1; 10 nucleotides match TRBD1. The V gene's germline CDR1 is KGHSH and CDR2 LQKENI. V trimming: 6 bases; J trimming: 8 bases; junction bases outside the gene matches: 13. The CDR3 consists of 16 residues. CDR3 residues: CASSLYRDRGGDEQFF. The CDR3 DNA is TGTGCCAGCTCCCTCTATCGGGACAGGGGCGGCGATGAGCAGTTCTTC.

This clonotype was seen at least ten times. The chain joins TRBV15 to TRBJ2-1; a weak D match, TRBD2 (5 bases). Trimming removed 0 bases from V and 4 bases from J, with 13 bases in between. Germline V lookup: CDR1 LNHNV, CDR2 YYDKDF (reference sequence). The CDR3 is 16 residues long. This CDR3 reads CATSRDWIGLYNEQFF. The CDR3 DNA is TGTGCCACCAGCAGAGATTGGATAGGACTTTACAATGAGCAGTTCTTC.

This clonotype was counted at least ten times. The chain links TRBV29-1 to TRBJ2-3; D is unclear. Germline CDR1 reads SQVTM; CDR2 reads ANQGSEA. The CDR3 is 11 amino acids. V lost 3 bases, J lost 5 bases, and 6 bases lay in between. Here the CDR3 reads CSVEVLDTQYF. In DNA form, the CDR3 reads TGCAGCGTTGAGGTCCTAGATACGCAGTATTTT.

Concerning this clonotype itself: Being one base from a much bigger clone, this may be a read error. V gene TRBV30 combines with J gene TRBJ2-6, with 7 bases identical to TRBD2. CDR3 length: 16 residues. CDR1 is GTSNPN and CDR2 is SVGIG in the germline V gene (reference sequence). V was pared by 2 bases and J by 12 bases, with 16 bases of the junction left unmatched. CDR3 amino acids: CAWSSWGAGKLSVLTF. CDR3 nucleotide sequence: TGTGCCTGGAGTTCCTGGGGAGCGGGGAAGCTCAGCGTCCTGACTTTC. Based on the CDR3 plus reference TRBV30 and TRBJ2-6, the full variable domain is SQTIHQWPATLVQPVGSPLSLECTVEGTSNPNLYWYRQAAGRGLQLLFYSVGIGQISSEVPQNLSASRPQDRQFILSSKKLLLSDSGFYLCAWSSWGAGKLSVLTFGAGSRLTVL.

A few counts support this clonotype. The chain is built from TRBV7-2 and TRBJ2-7; TRBD2 is a possible D gene (5 bases). From germline, CDR1 is SGHTA and CDR2 FQGNSA. With 3 bases removed from V and 3 bases from J, the gap between germline ends came to 12 bases. The CDR3 has 14 residues. DNA of the CDR3: TGTGCCAGCAGCTTCACGGGGAGCCTCTACGAGCAGTACTTC. This codes for CASSFTGSLYEQYF.

This clonotype was counted a few times. The chain carries TRBV5-1 and TRBJ2-3; D is uncertain. V gave up 1 base and J gave up 1 base, with 13 bases separating them. This CDR3 is built from 16 residues. Germline V gene data show CDR1 as SGHRS and CDR2 as YFSETQ. CDR3 loop: CASSLLVIAGTDTQYF. CDR3 nucleotides: TGCGCCAGCAGCTTGTTAGTGATTGCCGGCACAGATACGCAGTATTTT.

This clonotype occurred many times. This chain joins TRBV6-6 and TRBJ2-5, with D perhaps TRBD2 (5 bases). The CDR3 sequence is 12 residues long. The V gene lost 2 bases and the J gene lost 4 bases, with 5 bases spanning the gap. Germline V CDR1 and CDR2: MNHNY, SVGAGI (reference sequence). The CDR3 DNA reads as TGTGCCAGCAGTTACCGGGGAGAGACCCAGTACTTC. This sequence encodes CASSYRGETQYF.

This clonotype was seen repeatedly, ten times or more. CDR3 sequence reads: CASTIGQMNTEAFF. The CDR3 DNA follows: TGTGCCAGCACGATAGGACAGATGAACACTGAAGCTTTCTTT. This chain uses TRBV6-1 with TRBJ1-1; the D gene is possibly TRBD1 (6 bases). In germline, CDR1 is MNHNS, CDR2 SASEGT. V lost 7 bases to trimming and J lost 0 bases, with 12 bases between them. CDR3 size: 14 residues.

The sample holds many counts of this clonotype. The chain employs TRBV29-1 and TRBJ1-1; D is unresolved. This CDR3 is 12 amino acids long. V gave up 7 bases and J gave up 5 bases, with 14 bases separating them. In germline, CDR1 is SQVTM, CDR2 ANQGSEA. CDR3 amino acids: CSGSGRGTEAFF. For the CDR3, the DNA is TGCAGCGGTTCAGGCAGAGGAACTGAAGCTTTCTTT.

The chain employs TRBV6-2 or TRBV6-3 and TRBJ2-2; D may be TRBD2 (6 bases). Germline CDR1 MNHEY, CDR2 SVGEGT. This CDR3 comprises 17 residues. Trimming left V 6 bases short and J 5 bases short, with 22 bases between. The CDR3 region is CASSSSLFWAGTGELFF. The CDR3 coding sequence is TGTGCCAGCAGCTCCTCTTTGTTCTGGGCGGGGACCGGGGAGCTGTTTTTT.

Turning to this clonotype: Being one base from a much bigger clone, this may be a read error. The DNA is left out, because the CDR3 cannot be placed on it with certainty; the CDR3 is given as TCRdb lists it. The chain combines TRBV5-1 with TRBJ1-4; the table assigns TRBD1, which was not confirmed against the DNA. Both ends counted, the CDR3 spans 16 residues. Per the germline V gene, CDR1 is SGHRS and CDR2 is YFSETQ. CDR3 sequence: CASSWGQGTPNEKLYF.

This clonotype has more than one count but fewer than ten. This chain links TRBV28 with TRBJ1-3; D is ambiguous. CDR1 and CDR2 from the germline V gene are MDHEN and SYDVKM. V was pared by 1 base and J by 0 bases, with 10 bases between. The CDR3 has 16 amino acids. The CDR3 region is CASSLYWYDSGNTIYF. In nucleotides, the CDR3 is TGTGCCAGCAGTTTATATTGGTACGACTCTGGAAACACCATATATTTT.

In this sample, this clonotype turned up a few times. The rearrangement links TRBV7-2 to TRBJ2-5; perhaps TRBD2 as D (7 bases). There are 15 residues in the CDR3. Germline CDR1 SGHTA, CDR2 FQGNSA. Trimming took 5 bases from V and 5 from J, leaving 18 bases between them. DNA of the CDR3: TGTGCCAGCAGCCCTGGGGGGGCAGGGGAGGAGACCCAGTACTTC. Amino acid sequence: CASSPGGAGEETQYF.